This T cell receptor (beta chain) was identified during a study of shared clonotypes between healthy human individuals (dated by TCRdb to about 2020). With respect to the entire study: A couple of women and a few men aged 18 to 49 years were included in the cohort. Blood TCR repertoires of five healthy adults were deeply sequenced to estimate repertoire size and the extent of clonotype sharing between individuals. Each donor's leukapheresis produced roughly between about 0.9 and 9.5 billion PBMCs. For each donor, three plates each were used for CD4 naive and CD4 memory, two plates were used for CD8 naive, and one plate was used for CD8 memory. Different laboratories and diverse techniques were used to prepare libraries and sequence TCR repertoires, to increase sequencing depth and limit assay-specific biases.

V is cut by 1 base and J by 8 bases, and the space between the germline ends is 5 bases. As encoded in the germline V gene, CDR1 is LGHNT while CDR2 is FRNRAP. The CDR3 holds 11 amino acids from the cysteine to the phenylalanine. Only the CDR3 DNA is retained, 33 bases long and in frame from the first base. The donors were healthy, HIV-negative adults who had no recently reported acute infections or vaccinations. All donors were Caucasian adults living in Nashville, Tennessee, USA. CD4+ T cells were enriched by magnetic negative selection, after which naive cells were positively selected on CD45RA and the negative fraction was taken as the memory subset. After blood collection by leukapheresis, PBMCs were isolated using Ficoll-Histopaque density gradient centrifugation and then cryopreserved in the vapor phase of liquid nitrogen. Analytical flow cytometry was used to check the purity and quantity of every magnetically sorted T cell population. From each sorted fraction, genomic DNA was isolated and quantified by UV absorbance on a Nanodrop 2000c.

What the authors observed across the whole study: Sampling was restricted to blood, and TCR repertoires in tissues likely differ from the TCR repertoires found in blood. Higher generation probabilities were observed for clonotypes shared by all four sorted-subset donors than for non-shared clonotypes. Naive subsets generally had larger estimated clonotype richness than memory subsets did. The small number of donors limited the genetic and exposure-history diversity represented. Sharing across several donors was observed for around 4.8% of naive CD4, less than 4% of naive CD8, over 2% of memory CD4, and roughly 0.4% of memory CD8 clonotypes. Even with the large sequencing depth, rarefaction of the sorted-subset datasets indicated that sequencing was incomplete. Based on pairwise subsampling, the degree of clonotype sharing among donors was expected to be affected by sequencing depth.

Regarding this clone: Its antigen specificity is not known. Base qualities are not at hand, and no much larger clone is one base apart.

TCR CDR3 regions were amplified from genomic DNA by multiplex PCR using the deep immunoSEQ assay. Extracted genomic DNA from each cell subset was spread evenly across all wells of several immunoSEQ 96-well plates, with each plate serving as a replicate. For sorted subsets, each replicate PCR was loaded with approximately 0.2 ug genomic DNA, equivalent to approximately 33,000 T cell genomes. Purified libraries were quantified with a Qubit 3.0 fluorometer, sized on a Bioanalyzer 2100, and re-quantified with the KAPA Library Quantification kit. Every immunoSEQ 96-well plate was sequenced on a separate single-read 150-cycle Illumina NextSeq 550 flow cell. The study's own analysis went as follows. Because the immunoSEQ output included only junctional sequences and no quality scores, the filtering could not be the same as the filtering used for full-length reads. Sequences were annotated with PyIR, a Python wrapper for IgBLAST v1.9, and V/J genes and CDR3 were assigned using IMGT germline references. Any read was removed if the V/J assignment was weak (E-value above 1e-6), the CDR3 was missing, or the read contained stop codons, out-of-frame junctions, or ambiguous translated residues. V3J clonotypes were defined as sequences sharing the same inferred V gene, J gene, and CDR3 amino acid sequence. The percentage overlap between two repertoires was calculated by dividing the number of shared unique clonotypes by the size of the smaller repertoire. Repertoire richness was assessed with RTK rarefaction, the Chao1 estimator, and Recon v2.1 estimates of unobserved clonotypes. For all TCRbeta clonotypes obtained by the gDNA method from a handful of donors, generation probabilities were computed with OLGA. The table was pulled from immuneACCESS by TCRdb, which kept in-frame rearrangements only. Such tables lose some clones; where checked, under half of the loss comes from unresolved V genes, and the rest has no known cause. Clonal size and the V and J genes are those of that table, whereas D and trimming came from the DNA. The sample table records roughly 2 million clones; 85% to 95% of these occur just once. Of the sample, more than 0.1% falls within the top ten clones.

The sequence is built from TRBV12-5 and TRBJ2-5, with no D gene named confidently. The receptor was derived from a man aged 18 to 29 in good health. The material sequenced was naive CD4+ T cells sorted from blood. The cell subset or site label of this sample denotes: CD45RA+ positively selected. The DNA is as follows: TGTGCTAGTGGTTTGGACAGAACCCAGTACTTC. Translated, this gives CASGLDRTQYF.